The source of this TCR beta chain is a study of T cell responses to AZD1222 COVID-19 vaccine. Study-level results: Reports indicate that nearly half of spike-specific TCRs are directed at unmutated variant regions. Dominant at 160-218 and 743-854, vaccine-associated CD4 TCRs also spanned spike. The donor group comprised mostly white British people and more females; the analysis possibly underestimated clonal diversity. Increased Spike-specific TCR breadth and depth were observed after two AZD1222 doses.

The length of the CDR3 is 17 residues. Germline assignment: CDR1 SGHRS and CDR2 YFSETQ. V dropped 3 bases and J dropped 1; count of bases not matched to a gene: 7. Details on this clone: Its antigen is undetermined.

Assay used: immunoSEQ multiplex PCR; TCRdb lists only in-frame clones, some missing. The sample has 95,000 to 110,000 clones; about 90% are singletons. The chain has TRBV5-1 and TRBJ2-3, with 11 nucleotides matching TRBD2. The sequences come from peripheral blood, collected 28 days after the second AZD1222 dose. The receptor's source is an adult who received the AZD1222 COVID-19 vaccine. In nucleotides, the CDR3 is TGCGCCAGCAGCTCGAAGGTTAGCGGGGGGGGCACAGATACGCAGTATTTT. Amino acids: CASSSKVSGGGTDTQYF.